This is a list of T cell receptor beta chains from one sample in a study of shared clonotypes between healthy human individuals. Produced via immunoSEQ multiplex PCR; TCRdb's table is partial and in-frame only. The sample includes about a million clones, around 74% of them seen just once. Sequencing was performed on memory CD4+ T cells sorted from blood. These receptors were collected from a man between 18 and 29 years old in good health. Both conserved end residues are trimmed from each CDR3.

v_call cdr3_aa
TRBV6-5 ASSSTGTVNTGELF
TRBV11-2 ASSPLAGSFYNEQF
TRBV18 ASSPRQGDDYGYT
TRBV9 ASSPRLAGNEQF
TRBV30 AWSVGLFYSEKLF
TRBV5-6 ASSRFYEQY
TRBV11-2 ASRGLAGGLEQY
TRBV5-1 ASSFGLGFDEQF
TRBV6-6 ASRYRGGHEQY
TRBV28 ASTHIGGYT
TRBV5-4 ASSLAGGDLKGEAF
TRBV19 ASSIVGTADETQY
TRBV30 AWTPGLSSYEQY
TRBV2 ASSVGGQGD
TRBV6-1 ASSEDVRSYEQY
TRBV10-1 ASSESGTKETQY
TRBV20-1 SADTYEQY
TRBV19 ASSIGWRSSGNTIY
TRBV13 ARDNCGDNEQF
TRBV6-1 ASIRDRIGELF
TRBV27 ASKVTGSGANVLT
TRBV4-2 ASSQLAGGGDTQY
TRBV28 ASSPPRLRGPTDTQY
TRBV28 ASRSISGANVLT
TRBV11-3 ASSSPHSGGGNTGELF
TRBV5-1 ASSLNPLGTDTQY
TRBV6-1 ASSVKGRAYEQY
TRBV7-8 ASSPKNRGRDNEQF
TRBV7-8 ASSYLTSGQETQY
TRBV20-1 SAPFYNEQF
TRBV7-3 ASSSVSGGKTGELF
TRBV7-6 ASSSPADTQY
TRBV11-2 ASSHYLWQGYNSPLH
TRBV14 ASSRSGGAMGETQY
TRBV19 ASSIGREATDTQY
TRBV29-1 SVGWGGNTEAF
TRBV10-2 ASSGRGLAGGFGYNEQF
TRBV5-1 ASSLESGARNSPLH
TRBV9 ASSVEGNSNQPQH
TRBV2 ASRIDSQRDTQY
TRBV5-6 ASSFSGTGGTGELF
TRBV7-2 ASSRERAGTEAF
TRBV11-2 ASSLDVTAGQY
TRBV7-2 ASSRGTSGETQY
TRBV18 ASSPGQIYNQPQH
TRBV30 AWSQGGSAQPQH
TRBV7-9 ASSPKSRAYEQY
TRBV28 ASSPVRGHYGYT
TRBV7-8 ASSRDRGKNSPLH
TRBV9 ASSAGDSRPYEQY
TRBV29-1 SVGEGPKQDTEAF
TRBV5-1 ASSSSFNHYEQY
TRBV5-1 ASSLWAGHQETQY
TRBV30 AWSGYNEQF
TRBV19 ASGPGLVPTEAF
TRBV5-1 ASSPARSASYEQY
TRBV19 ASTDSRDSPLH
TRBV5-5 ASSVTRYQETQY
TRBV5-8 ASSATSGSQETQY